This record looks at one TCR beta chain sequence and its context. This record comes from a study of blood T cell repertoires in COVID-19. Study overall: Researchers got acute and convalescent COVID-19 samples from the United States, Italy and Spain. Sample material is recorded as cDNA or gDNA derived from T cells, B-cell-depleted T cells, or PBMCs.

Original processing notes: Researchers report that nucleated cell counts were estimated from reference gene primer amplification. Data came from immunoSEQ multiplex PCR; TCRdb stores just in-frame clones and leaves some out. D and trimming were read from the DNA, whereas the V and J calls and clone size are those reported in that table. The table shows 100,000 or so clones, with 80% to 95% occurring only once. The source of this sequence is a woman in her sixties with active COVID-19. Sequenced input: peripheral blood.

The CDR3 sequence: CASSNQAGVNTEAFF. As DNA, the CDR3 is TGTGCCAGTAGTAACCAGGCGGGGGTGAACACTGAAGCTTTCTTT. The chain couples TRBV19 to TRBJ1-1; the D gene is possibly TRBD1 (5 bases). From germline, CDR1 is LNHDA and CDR2 SQIVND (reference sequence). The CDR3 covers 15 residues. Deletions cut 4 bases from V and 0 bases from J, with 12 bases between.